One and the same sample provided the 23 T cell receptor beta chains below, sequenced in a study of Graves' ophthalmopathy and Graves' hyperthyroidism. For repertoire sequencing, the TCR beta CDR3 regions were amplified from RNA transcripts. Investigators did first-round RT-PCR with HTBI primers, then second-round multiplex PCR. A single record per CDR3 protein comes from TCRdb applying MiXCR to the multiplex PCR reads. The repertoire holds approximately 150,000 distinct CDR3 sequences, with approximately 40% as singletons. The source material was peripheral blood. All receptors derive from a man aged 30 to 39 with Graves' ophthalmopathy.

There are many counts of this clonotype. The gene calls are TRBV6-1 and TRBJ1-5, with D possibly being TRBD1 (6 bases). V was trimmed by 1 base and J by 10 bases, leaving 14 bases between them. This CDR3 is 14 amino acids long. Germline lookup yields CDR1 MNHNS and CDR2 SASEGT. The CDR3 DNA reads TGTGCCAGCAGTGAAGTCAGGGGCCCCTTCCCCCAGCATTTT. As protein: CASSEVRGPFPQHF.

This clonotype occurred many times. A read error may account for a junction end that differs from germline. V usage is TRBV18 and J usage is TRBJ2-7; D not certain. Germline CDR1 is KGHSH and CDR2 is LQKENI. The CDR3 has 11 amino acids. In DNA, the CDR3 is TGTGCCAGCTCTGACCGGTTGTTATACGACTTC. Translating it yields CASSDRLLYDF.

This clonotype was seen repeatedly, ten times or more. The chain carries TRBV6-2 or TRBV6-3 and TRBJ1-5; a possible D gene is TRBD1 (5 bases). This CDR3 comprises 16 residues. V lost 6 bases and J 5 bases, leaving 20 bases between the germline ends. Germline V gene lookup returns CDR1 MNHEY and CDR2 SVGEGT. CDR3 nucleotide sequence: TGTGCCAGCAGCTCCCCAAGGGGCCACGCGTATCAGCCCCAGCATTTT. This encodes CASSSPRGHAYQPQHF.

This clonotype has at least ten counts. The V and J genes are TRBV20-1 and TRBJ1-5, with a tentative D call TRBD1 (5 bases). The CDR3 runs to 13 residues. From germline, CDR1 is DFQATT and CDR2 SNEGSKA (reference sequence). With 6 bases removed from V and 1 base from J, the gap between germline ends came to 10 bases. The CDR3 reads CSAIPGSNQPQHF. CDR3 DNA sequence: TGCAGTGCGATCCCAGGGAGCAATCAGCCCCAGCATTTT.

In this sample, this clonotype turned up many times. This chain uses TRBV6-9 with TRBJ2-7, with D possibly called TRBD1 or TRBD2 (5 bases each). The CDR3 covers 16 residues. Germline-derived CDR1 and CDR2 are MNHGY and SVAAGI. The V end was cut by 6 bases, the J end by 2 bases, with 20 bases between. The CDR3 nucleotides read TGTGCCAGCAGCCCGACCCCTTTAGGGACCGCCTACGAGCAGTACTTC. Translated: CASSPTPLGTAYEQYF.

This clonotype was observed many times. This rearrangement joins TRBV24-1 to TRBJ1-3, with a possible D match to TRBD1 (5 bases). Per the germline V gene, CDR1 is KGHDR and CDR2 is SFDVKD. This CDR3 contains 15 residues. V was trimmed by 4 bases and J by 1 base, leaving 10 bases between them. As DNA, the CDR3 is TGTGCCACCAGTGACCCTGGGACGTCTGGAAACACCATATATTTT. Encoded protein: CATSDPGTSGNTIYF.

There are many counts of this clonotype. The CDR3 protein is CSVLRLPERDYGYTF. CDR3 nucleotide sequence: TGCAGCGTTTTACGATTGCCAGAGAGGGACTATGGCTACACCTTC. The chain combines TRBV29-1 with TRBJ1-2; D gene ambiguous. The germline CDR1 and CDR2 sequences are SQVTM and ANQGSEA. The CDR3 has 15 amino acids. V lost 5 bases and J 3 bases, leaving 19 bases between the germline ends.

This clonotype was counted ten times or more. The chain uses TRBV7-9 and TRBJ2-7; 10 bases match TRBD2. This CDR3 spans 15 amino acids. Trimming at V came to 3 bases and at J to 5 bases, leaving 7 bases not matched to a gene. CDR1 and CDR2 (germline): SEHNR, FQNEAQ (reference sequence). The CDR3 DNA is TGTGCCAGCAGCTTCTCTAGCGGGAGAGGCCACGAGCAGTACTTC. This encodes CASSFSSGRGHEQYF.

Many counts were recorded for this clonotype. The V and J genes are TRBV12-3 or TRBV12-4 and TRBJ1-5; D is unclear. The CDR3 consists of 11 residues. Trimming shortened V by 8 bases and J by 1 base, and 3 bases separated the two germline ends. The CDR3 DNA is TGTGCCAGCGGAAGCAATCAGCCCCAGCATTTT. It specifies CASGSNQPQHF.

CDR3 DNA: TGTGCCAGCAGTAGCCAAGGGGGGCAGGGAGAGACCCAGTACTTC. Translating it yields CASSSQGGQGETQYF. This rearrangement joins TRBV6-1 to TRBJ2-5; D assignment may be TRBD1 or TRBD2 (6 bases each). There are 15 residues in the CDR3. Per the germline V gene, CDR1 is MNHNS and CDR2 is SASEGT. The V end lost 5 bases, the J end lost 4 bases, and 17 bases lay between the germline ends.

The CDR3 region has the DNA TGTGCCACCAGTGATTCCGACAGAGGGGAGCAGTACTTC. Its translation: CATSDSDRGEQYF. The J gene is TRBJ2-7, the V gene TRBV24-1, with D tentatively TRBD1 or TRBD2 (5 bases each). The germline V gene has CDR1 KGHDR and CDR2 SFDVKD. The V gene lost 2 bases and the J gene lost 7 bases, with 11 bases spanning the gap. The CDR3 loop spans 13 amino acids.

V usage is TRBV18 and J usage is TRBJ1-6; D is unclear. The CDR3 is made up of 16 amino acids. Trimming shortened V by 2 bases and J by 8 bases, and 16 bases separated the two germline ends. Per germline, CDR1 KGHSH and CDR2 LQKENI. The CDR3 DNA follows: TGTGCCAGCTCACCAAGGAATGGAGGAGGAGATTCACCCCTCCACTTT. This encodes CASSPRNGGGDSPLHF.

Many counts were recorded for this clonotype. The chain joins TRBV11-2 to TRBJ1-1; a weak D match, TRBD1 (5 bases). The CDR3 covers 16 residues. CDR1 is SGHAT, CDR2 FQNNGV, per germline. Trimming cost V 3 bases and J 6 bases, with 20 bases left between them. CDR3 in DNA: TGTGCCAGCAGCTTGCCTCCTGGGGCGGAGTTCCCTGAAGCTTTCTTT. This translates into CASSLPPGAEFPEAFF.

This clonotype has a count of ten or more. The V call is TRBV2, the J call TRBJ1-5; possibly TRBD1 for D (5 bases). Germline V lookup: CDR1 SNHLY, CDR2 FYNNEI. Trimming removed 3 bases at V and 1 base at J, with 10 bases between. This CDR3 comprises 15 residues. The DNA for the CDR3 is TGTGCCAGCAGTGAGGGTTCAGGGAGCAATCAGCCCCAGCATTTT. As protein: CASSEGSGSNQPQHF.

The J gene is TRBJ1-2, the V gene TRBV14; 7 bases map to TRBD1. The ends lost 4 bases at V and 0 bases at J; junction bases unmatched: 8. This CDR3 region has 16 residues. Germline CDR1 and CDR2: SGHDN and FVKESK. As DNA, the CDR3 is TGTGCCAGCAGCCGTCGACAGGGCAATACTAACTATGGCTACACCTTC. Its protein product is CASSRRQGNTNYGYTF.

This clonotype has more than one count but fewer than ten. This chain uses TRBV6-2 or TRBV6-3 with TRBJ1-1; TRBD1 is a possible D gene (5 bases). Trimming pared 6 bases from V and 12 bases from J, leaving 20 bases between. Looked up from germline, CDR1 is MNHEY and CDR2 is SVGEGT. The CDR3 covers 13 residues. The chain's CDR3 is CASRDRPGSLPFF. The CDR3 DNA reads TGTGCCAGCAGAGACCGGCCAGGGAGTTTACCTTTCTTT.

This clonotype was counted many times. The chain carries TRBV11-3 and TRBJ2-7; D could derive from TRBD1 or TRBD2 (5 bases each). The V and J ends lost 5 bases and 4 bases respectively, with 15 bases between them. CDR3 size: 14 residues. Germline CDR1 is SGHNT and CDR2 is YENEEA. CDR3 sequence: CASSQTLGEYEQYF. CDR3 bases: TGTGCCAGCAGCCAGACCTTAGGGGAGTACGAGCAGTACTTC.

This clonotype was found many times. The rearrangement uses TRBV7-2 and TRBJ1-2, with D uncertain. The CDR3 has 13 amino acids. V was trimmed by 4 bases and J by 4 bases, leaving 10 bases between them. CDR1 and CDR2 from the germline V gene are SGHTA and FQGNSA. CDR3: CASSSGRSYGYTF. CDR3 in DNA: TGTGCCAGCAGCTCCGGACGGTCCTATGGCTACACCTTC.

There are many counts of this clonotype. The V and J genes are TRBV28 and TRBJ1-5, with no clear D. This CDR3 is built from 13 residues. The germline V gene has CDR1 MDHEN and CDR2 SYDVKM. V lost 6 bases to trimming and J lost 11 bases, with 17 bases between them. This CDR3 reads CASSTAPSRSQHF. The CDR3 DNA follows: TGTGCCAGCAGCACCGCCCCGTCTCGGTCCCAGCATTTT.

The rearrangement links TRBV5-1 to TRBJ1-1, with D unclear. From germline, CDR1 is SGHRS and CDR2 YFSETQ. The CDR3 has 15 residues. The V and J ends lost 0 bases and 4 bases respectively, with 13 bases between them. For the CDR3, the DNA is TGCGCCAGCAGCTTGGGGGTCAAAGTGGGCACTGAAGCTTTCTTT. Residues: CASSLGVKVGTEAFF.

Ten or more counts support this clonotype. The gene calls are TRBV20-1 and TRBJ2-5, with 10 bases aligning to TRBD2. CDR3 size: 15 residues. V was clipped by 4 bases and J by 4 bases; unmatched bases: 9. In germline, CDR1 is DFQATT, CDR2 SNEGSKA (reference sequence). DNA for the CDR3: TGCAGTGCTATTAAGTCTAGCGGGAGAGTAGAGACCCAGTACTTC. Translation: CSAIKSSGRVETQYF.

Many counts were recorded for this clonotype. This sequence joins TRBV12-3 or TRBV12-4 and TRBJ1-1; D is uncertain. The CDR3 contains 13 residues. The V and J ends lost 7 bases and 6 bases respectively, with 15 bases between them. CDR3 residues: CASTLSDSPEAFF. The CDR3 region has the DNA TGTGCCAGCACCCTATCGGATAGCCCTGAAGCTTTCTTT.

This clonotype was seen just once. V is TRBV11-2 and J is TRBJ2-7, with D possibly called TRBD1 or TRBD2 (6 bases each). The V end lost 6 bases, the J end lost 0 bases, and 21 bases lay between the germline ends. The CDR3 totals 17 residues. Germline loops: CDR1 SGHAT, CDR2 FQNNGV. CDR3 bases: TGTGCCAGCAGACAAGGGGGGCGGGCCCGGGGCTCCTACGAGCAGTACTTC. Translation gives CASRQGGRARGSYEQYF.